Reported below is one T cell receptor beta chain. Clones were sequenced by immunoSEQ multiplex PCR, and TCRdb holds only the in-frame ones, with some missing. Of about 270,000 clones listed, about nine tenths were seen once; the top ten hold about 2.7%. The CDR3 sequence is 12 residues long. V was cut by 5 bases and J by 4 bases, with 9 bases left in between. Germline CDR1 reads SNHLY; CDR2 reads FYNNEI. The sample comes from a study of blood T cell repertoires in COVID-19. Participants were aged roughly 18 to 90 years, lived in over 20 US areas, and enrolled virtually. Among Cohort 3 donors, those recovered had two negative PCRs, clearance, or symptom resolution.

The chain couples TRBV2 to TRBJ2-7, with D unclear. Sample: PBMCs or T cells enriched from blood (not recorded which). The receptor comes from a young woman who had recovered from COVID-19. This CDR3 reads CASSYSAYEQYF. The CDR3, as DNA: TGTGCCAGCAGTTACAGTGCGTACGAGCAGTACTTC.